These 11 T cell receptor beta chains share one sample of origin, sequenced in a study of OX40 agonist ivuxolimab in advanced cancers. Clones were read by immunoSEQ multiplex PCR, and TCRdb kept only the in-frame ones, dropping some. The data contain 69,000 or so clones, roughly 87% of them singletons. Sequencing was performed on CD4+ or CD8+ T cells sorted from blood, taken in a trial of the OX40 agonist ivuxolimab. Receptors originate from an adult with an advanced solid tumor such as melanoma, head and neck, liver or kidney cancer.

This clone has just one count. The chain joins TRBV19 to TRBJ1-4; TRBD1 matches at 9 bases. Germline V gene data show CDR1 as LNHDA and CDR2 as SQIVND (reference sequence). Trimming at V came to 5 bases and at J to 8 bases, leaving 9 bases not matched to a gene. The CDR3 is 15 residues long. The CDR3, as DNA: TGTGCCAGTAGTGCTTCTCGGACAGGGGAAGAAAAACTGTTTTTT. Protein: CASSASRTGEEKLFF.

DNA of the CDR3: TGTGCCAGTAGTGTGGGACGGCCAGAGACCCAGTACTTC. As protein: CASSVGRPETQYF. The chain links TRBV19 to TRBJ2-5; D is tentatively TRBD1 or TRBD2 (5 bases each). The CDR3 consists of 13 residues. Between the trimmed V and J ends, which lost 5 bases and 4 bases, there was a span of 11 bases. CDR1 is LNHDA and CDR2 is SQIVND in the germline V gene (reference sequence).

In its sample, this clone was seen a few times. The chain employs TRBV7-2 and TRBJ1-6; D is perhaps TRBD1 (6 bases). This CDR3 is built from 19 residues. The germline CDR1 and CDR2 sequences are SGHTA and FQGNSA. Deletions cut 2 bases from V and 9 bases from J, with 26 bases between. In DNA, the CDR3 is TGTGCCAGCAGCTTACGGGGGGGACACCACCCGGGGTCTCGTTCACCCCTCCACTTT. Amino acids: CASSLRGGHHPGSRSPLHF. The full variable domain, rest sourced from reference TRBV7-2 and TRBJ1-6, is GAGVSQSPSNKVTEKGKDVELRCDPISGHTALYWYRQSLGQGLEFLIYFQGNSAPDKSGLPSDRFSAERTGGSVSTLTIQRTQQEDSAVYLCASSLRGGHHPGSRSPLHFGNGTRLTVT.

The chain recombines TRBV5-4 with TRBJ1-2; D possibly corresponds to TRBD1 (6 bases). The CDR3 runs to 13 residues. Germline CDR1 and CDR2: SGHNT and YYREEE (reference sequence). The V end lost 2 bases, the J end lost 7 bases, and 12 bases lay between the germline ends. The CDR3 here is CASSFGQLAGYTF. CDR3 DNA sequence: TGTGCCAGCAGCTTCGGACAGTTGGCTGGCTACACCTTC.

The rearrangement uses TRBV18 and TRBJ1-1; 11 bases map to TRBD1. Germline V gene sequence: CDR1 KGHSH, CDR2 LQKENI. The CDR3 is made up of 14 amino acids. With V trimmed by 5 bases and J by 5 bases, 4 bases remained unmatched. The CDR3 bases are TGTGCCAGCTCAACGGACAGGGGGCAGACTGAAGCTTTCTTT. Amino acid sequence: CASSTDRGQTEAFF.

The chain combines TRBV5-5 with TRBJ2-7; 11 bases are shared with TRBD2. The CDR3 consists of 16 residues. Germline assignment: CDR1 SGHKS and CDR2 YYEKEE (reference sequence). J was trimmed by 3 bases and V by 0 bases; bases with no gene match: 5. CDR3: CASSLDASGGNYEQYF. DNA of the CDR3: TGTGCCAGCAGCTTGGACGCTAGCGGGGGGAACTACGAGCAGTACTTC.

This clone has just a few counts. This chain connects TRBV30 to TRBJ1-1; 7 bases agree with TRBD1. CDR1 and CDR2 from the germline V gene are GTSNPN and SVGIG (reference sequence). The CDR3 contains 16 residues. Unmatched junction bases numbered 12, after V lost 1 base and J lost 4 bases. CDR3 in DNA: TGTGCCTGGAGTGCCCCTGGAGGGGGCCCCCCCACTGAAGCTTTCTTT. Its protein product is CAWSAPGGGPPTEAFF.

The genes are TRBV5-4 and TRBJ1-3; D unclear. V lost 4 bases and J 4 bases, leaving 15 bases between the germline ends. This CDR3 spans 15 amino acids. Germline V gives CDR1 SGHNT, CDR2 YYREEE (reference sequence). The CDR3 is CASSLPAGKGNTIYF. The CDR3, as DNA: TGTGCCAGCAGCCTACCGGCCGGAAAGGGAAACACCATATATTTT. Using reference TRBV5-4 and TRBJ1-3 for the parts outside the CDR3, the full variable domain is ETGVTQSPTHLIKTRGQQVTLRCSSQSGHNTVSWYQQALGQGPQFIFQYYREEENGRGNFPPRFSGLQFPNYSSELNVNALELDDSALYLCASSLPAGKGNTIYFGEGSWLTVV.

Only one count was recorded for this clone. CDR3 nucleotide sequence: TGTGCCAGCAGCCCCAGCGGGGGGTCTTACACAGATACGCAGTATTTT. It encodes CASSPSGGSYTDTQYF. This sequence joins TRBV9 and TRBJ2-3; 9 nucleotides align to TRBD2. Germline assignment: CDR1 SGDLS and CDR2 YYNGEE. V dropped 4 bases and J dropped 2; count of bases not matched to a gene: 8. This CDR3 has 16 residues.

This chain joins TRBV2 and TRBJ2-2; 7 bases fit TRBD1. The CDR3 runs 15 residues. Germline-derived CDR1 and CDR2 are SNHLY and FYNNEI. J gave up 1 base and V 5 bases, and 4 bases lay outside the gene matches. The CDR3 DNA reads as TGTGCCAGCAGTAGACAGGGCGGGAACACCGGGGAGCTGTTTTTT. Its protein is CASSRQGGNTGELFF.

The rearrangement joins TRBV21-1 to TRBJ1-1; the table assigns TRBD1, which was not confirmed against the DNA. TRBV21-1 is a documented pseudogene. This CDR3 has 14 amino acids. The CDR3 DNA reads as TGTGCCAGCAGCTCTCGTCCCGGGACAGGGAAGGCTTTCTTT. It codes for CASSSRPGTGKAFF.